This T cell receptor (beta chain) was identified in a study of shared clonotypes between healthy human individuals. Study in general: The study enrolled a couple of women and three men aged 18 to 49. Whole-study findings and limits: Blood was the sole source, and tissue repertoires probably differ. Researchers found naive subsets generally carried larger estimated richness than memory subsets.

Clones were sequenced by immunoSEQ multiplex PCR, and TCRdb holds only the in-frame ones, with some missing. Among roughly 680,000 clones listed, approximately 72% were seen once. Turning to this clone: Its specificity is unknown.

This receptor was identified in a woman in her 30s in good health. Input material: memory CD4+ T cells sorted from blood. Subset indicated: CD45RA-negative fraction.

The CDR3 protein is CASSLYFLEGSPYEQYF. For the CDR3, the DNA is TGTGCCAGCAGCTTGTATTTTTTAGAGGGAAGTCCCTACGAGCAGTACTTC. The V and J genes are TRBV4-2 and TRBJ2-7; TRBD2 is a possible D gene (5 bases). CDR3 length equals 17 residues. Trimming cost V 5 bases and J 2 bases, with 22 bases left between them. CDR1 and CDR2 (germline): LGHNA, YNFKEQ.